Listed below are T cell receptor beta chains from one sample, sequenced in a study of T cell changes during pregnancy in multiple sclerosis. Sequenced by immunoSEQ multiplex PCR; TCRdb stores in-frame clones only, minus some. Of around 84,000 clones in the sample, approximately 95% are singletons; the top ten hold roughly 0.9%. The material was peripheral blood, obtained in the second trimester of pregnancy. These receptors were obtained from a female donor in good health, enrolled as a control in a pregnancy study. CDR3s include the opening cysteine and the closing phenylalanine or tryptophan. A D gene is named only where the DNA matches it firmly. Rows may omit the clone size; those that give it use once, few, many or a size class.

d_gene	abundance	v_gene	j_gene	CDR3aa	CDR3nt
TRBD1	.	TRBV27	TRBJ2-7	CASSNGQGIGNEQYF	TGTGCCAGCAGTAATGGACAGGGGATTGGGAACGAGCAGTACTTC
.	.	TRBV5-4	TRBJ2-7	CASSLAGPILSEQYF	TGTGCCAGCAGCTTGGCAGGCCCGATACTCAGCGAGCAGTACTTC
TRBD2	.	TRBV15	TRBJ2-1	CATSIAGGSYNEQFF	TGTGCCACCAGTATAGCGGGAGGTTCCTACAATGAGCAGTTCTTC
TRBD2	.	TRBV19	TRBJ2-7	CASSSGGLAYEQYF	TGTGCCAGTAGTTCCGGGGGACTAGCGTACGAGCAGTACTTC
.	once	TRBV29-1	TRBJ2-3	CSVVRDTQYF	TGCAGCGTTGTTAGAGATACGCAGTATTTT
.	.	TRBV2	TRBJ2-3	CASSPIPRGTQYF	TGTGCCAGCAGTCCTATACCTCGGGGTACGCAGTATTTT
.	once	TRBV6-1	TRBJ1-2	CASSTAAENYGYTF	TGTGCCAGCAGTACCGCCGCGGAGAACTATGGCTACACCTTC
.	once	TRBV7-2	TRBJ1-1	CASSLSPFEAFF	TGTGCCAGCAGCTTATCTCCTTTCGAAGCTTTCTTT
.	.	TRBV2	TRBJ1-6	CASRLQGGNSPLHF	TGTGCCAGCAGATTACAGGGTGGTAATTCACCCCTCCACTTT
.	.	TRBV7-2	TRBJ1-4	CASSSPPGHEKLFF	TGTGCCAGCAGCTCCCCTCCAGGGCATGAAAAACTGTTTTTT
.	.	TRBV4-1	TRBJ2-7	CASSQDLGEGNYEQYF	TGCGCCAGCAGCCAAGATTTGGGAGAAGGGAACTACGAGCAGTACTTC
.	.	TRBV30	TRBJ1-1	CAWSGQENTEAFF	TGTGCCTGGAGTGGACAGGAGAACACTGAAGCTTTCTTT
TRBD2	.	TRBV4-1	TRBJ2-1	CASSQDGGVLAERNEQFF	TGCGCCAGCAGCCAAGATGGGGGGGTCCTAGCGGAACGAAATGAGCAGTTCTTC
.	.	TRBV19	TRBJ2-1	CASSPAGLRYGEQFF	TGTGCCAGTAGTCCGGCGGGCCTCCGGTACGGTGAGCAGTTCTTC
.	.	TRBV9	TRBJ1-3	CASSPVAGNTIYF	TGTGCCAGCAGCCCTGTAGCTGGAAACACCATATATTTT
TRBD2	.	TRBV5-5	TRBJ2-3	CASSQGLAIPTDTQYF	TGTGCCAGCAGCCAAGGACTAGCTATCCCCACAGATACGCAGTATTTT
.	.	TRBV5-1	TRBJ2-5	CASSLLSSGETQYF	TGCGCCAGCAGCCTCCTCAGCAGCGGCGAGACCCAGTACTTC
.	.	TRBV23-1	TRBJ1-3	CASSQQITELGNTIYF	TGCGCCAGCAGTCAACAAATTACAGAACTTGGAAACACCATATATTTT
.	.	TRBV6-6	TRBJ2-7	CASSKQQEEQYF	TGTGCCAGCAGTAAACAACAGGAGGAGCAGTACTTC
.	.	TRBV6-5	TRBJ2-5	CASSYSGSQETQYF	TGTGCCAGCAGTTACTCGGGCAGCCAAGAGACCCAGTACTTC
TRBD1	.	TRBV5-4	TRBJ2-3	CASSRQGNTDTQYF	TGTGCCAGCAGCAGACAGGGCAACACAGATACGCAGTATTTT
TRBD1	.	TRBV18	TRBJ1-1	CASSRQGGTEAFF	TGTGCCAGCTCCCGACAGGGAGGCACTGAAGCTTTCTTT
TRBD2	.	TRBV5-1	TRBJ2-3	CASSAGTSGTTDTQYF	TGCGCCAGCAGCGCCGGGACTAGCGGGACCACAGATACGCAGTATTTT
TRBD1	once	TRBV4-1	TRBJ2-7	CASSQGGQGSYEQYF	TGCGCCAGCAGCCAAGGGGGACAGGGAAGCTACGAGCAGTACTTC
TRBD1	.	TRBV11-2	TRBJ2-2	CASSLPFRDRAGELFF	TGTGCCAGCAGCTTACCCTTTAGGGACAGGGCCGGGGAGCTGTTTTTT
TRBD1	.	TRBV7-9	TRBJ2-5	CASSSRGTGVKETQYF	TGTGCCAGCAGCTCCAGGGGGACAGGGGTGAAAGAGACCCAGTACTTC